This T cell receptor beta chain stems from a study of T cell changes during pregnancy in multiple sclerosis. The table came from immunoSEQ multiplex PCR; TCRdb's copy has only in-frame clones and leaves some out. The table includes 35,000 to 45,000 clones, 87% detected once. Germline V gene data show CDR1 as SGHTA and CDR2 as FQGNSA. The V end lost 1 base, the J end lost 5 bases, and 11 bases lay between the germline ends. The CDR3 is 14 amino acids. The source of this sequence is a female donor with multiple sclerosis, enrolled in a pregnancy study. This specimen was CD4+ T cells from peripheral blood mononuclear cells, taken after pregnancy. This chain links TRBV7-2 with TRBJ2-5, with D hard to call. Here the CDR3 reads CASSLGSASETQYF. For the CDR3, the DNA is TGTGCCAGCAGCTTAGGAAGCGCTTCTGAGACCCAGTACTTC. Based on the CDR3 plus reference TRBV7-2 and TRBJ2-5, the full variable domain is GAGVSQSPSNKVTEKGKDVELRCDPISGHTALYWYRQSLGQGLEFLIYFQGNSAPDKSGLPSDRFSAERTGGSVSTLTIQRTQQEDSAVYLCASSLGSASETQYFGPGTRLLVL.